Below, 21 T cell receptor beta chains from the same sample are listed, as sequenced in a study of blood T cell repertoires in COVID-19. TCRdb keeps only in-frame clones here, not all; method: immunoSEQ multiplex PCR. Seen here are roughly 150,000 clones, 84% observed once, and the top ten hold roughly 10%. The material sequenced was peripheral blood. The origin of the receptors is a man aged 65 to 79 with active or convalescent COVID-19.

The chain is built from TRBV29-1 and TRBJ1-1; D not certain. Trimming pared 7 bases from V and 3 bases from J, leaving 12 bases between. The CDR3 has 12 residues. The germline CDR1 and CDR2 sequences are SQVTM and ANQGSEA. CDR3 in amino acids: CSASSDYTEAFF. In DNA form, the CDR3 reads TGCAGCGCCTCTTCGGACTACACTGAAGCTTTCTTT.

The table lists this clone with a count of one. The V gene is TRBV6-5, the J gene TRBJ2-7; 9 nucleotides align to TRBD1. This CDR3 has 15 residues. The germline V gene has CDR1 MNHEY and CDR2 SVGAGI. J was trimmed by 1 base and V by 5 bases; bases with no gene match: 6. DNA for the CDR3: TGTGCCAGCAGTATCCGAGACAGGGGGTCCTACGAGCAGTACTTC. This sequence encodes CASSIRDRGSYEQYF.

This chain joins TRBV6-6 and TRBJ1-4; no reliable D call. The CDR3 runs to 15 residues. Per the germline V gene, CDR1 is MNHNY and CDR2 is SVGAGI (reference sequence). Trimming shortened V by 5 bases and J by 7 bases, and 17 bases separated the two germline ends. The CDR3 region is CASSTGRGEFEKLFF. CDR3 nucleotides: TGTGCCAGCAGTACCGGGAGAGGCGAATTTGAAAAACTGTTTTTT.

This clone was counted between two and nine times. The chain has TRBV11-2 and TRBJ1-2; 9 bases match TRBD1. This CDR3 contains 14 residues. Germline V gene sequence: CDR1 SGHAT, CDR2 FQNNGV. V was clipped by 5 bases and J by 8 bases; unmatched bases: 9. The CDR3 sequence is CASSITTGGVGYTF. CDR3 DNA: TGTGCCAGCAGCATCACTACAGGGGGCGTCGGCTACACCTTC.

The rearrangement links TRBV7-2 to TRBJ2-1; possible D gene TRBD1, 6 bases. Trimming cost V 4 bases and J 5 bases, with 9 bases left between them. CDR1 SGHTA and CDR2 FQGNSA come from the germline V gene. This CDR3 has 13 residues. The CDR3 DNA sequence: TGTGCCAGCAGCTCCTACAGGGACAATGAGCAGTTCTTC. Translation gives CASSSYRDNEQFF.

As regards this clone: The sample contains more than one DNA sequence encoding this CDR3. This sequence joins TRBV7-9 and TRBJ1-1; D is possibly TRBD1 (5 bases). CDR1 and CDR2 from the germline V gene are SEHNR and FQNEAQ (reference sequence). Trimming removed 4 bases at V and 2 bases at J, with 8 bases between. The CDR3 has 13 amino acids. This CDR3 reads CASSSQVNTEAFF. The DNA of the CDR3 is TGTGCCAGCAGCTCACAGGTAAACACTGAAGCTTTCTTT.

This clone has just one count. The chain recombines TRBV6-2 or TRBV6-3 with TRBJ1-4; tentatively, D is TRBD1 (5 bases). The CDR3 contains 15 residues. The germline V gene has CDR1 MNHEY and CDR2 SVGEGT. Trimming removed 4 bases from V and 8 bases from J, with 17 bases in between. The DNA of the CDR3 is TGTGCCAGCAGTTCCCCTGCGGGGGGTGGCGAAAAACTGTTTTTT. Translation gives CASSSPAGGGEKLFF.

V is TRBV12-5 and J is TRBJ2-2; tentative D call: TRBD2 (6 bases). This CDR3 is built from 15 residues. CDR1 LGHNT and CDR2 FRNRAP come from the germline V gene. Trimming pared 7 bases from V and 3 bases from J, leaving 15 bases between. The CDR3 bases are TGTGCTAGTGCCCGGGACTTACTATACACCGGGGAGCTGTTTTTT. Encoded protein: CASARDLLYTGELFF.

A single count supports this clone. The J gene is TRBJ2-3, the V gene TRBV2, with D perhaps TRBD2 (5 bases). The V end was cut by 5 bases, the J end by 2 bases, with 14 bases between. This CDR3 region has 15 residues. CDR1 SNHLY and CDR2 FYNNEI come from the germline V gene. The CDR3 DNA sequence: TGTGCCAGCAGTCCCCACGCGGGCCCCACAGATACGCAGTATTTT. Translated: CASSPHAGPTDTQYF.

About this clone: This sample also contains other DNA sequences that code for the same CDR3. The chain joins TRBV7-2 to TRBJ2-7; tentative D call: TRBD2 (5 bases). The V end lost 3 bases, the J end lost 7 bases, and 10 bases lay between the germline ends. The CDR3 length is 12 residues. The germline gives CDR1 SGHTA, CDR2 FQGNSA. DNA of the CDR3: TGTGCCAGCAGCTTGGTGAGAGGGGAGCAGTACTTC. Translating gives CASSLVRGEQYF.

V usage is TRBV5-1 and J usage is TRBJ2-7; weak D call: TRBD1 (6 bases). CDR1 and CDR2 (germline): SGHRS, YFSETQ. The CDR3 consists of 15 residues. V shed 4 bases and J shed 6 bases, with 20 bases lying between them. CDR3: CASSRSGTSYVEQYF. The CDR3 DNA reads as TGCGCCAGCAGCCGCTCCGGGACATCGTACGTCGAGCAGTACTTC.

This chain uses TRBV16 with TRBJ1-2; unclear D gene. Germline V CDR1 and CDR2: KGHSY, FQNENV. V lost 4 bases, J lost 1 base, and 10 bases lay in between. This CDR3 is built from 14 residues. CDR3: CASSPEILNYGYTF. CDR3 sequence (DNA): TGTGCCAGCAGCCCCGAGATCCTTAACTATGGCTACACCTTC.

This clone was picked up a small number of times. The V gene is TRBV7-9, the J gene TRBJ2-1; TRBD2 aligns across 9 bases. CDR3 size: 15 residues. Germline trimming cut 1 base from V and 8 bases from J; bases unmatched to any gene: 6. Germline assignment: CDR1 SEHNR and CDR2 FQNEAQ (reference sequence). Written as DNA, the CDR3 is TGTGCCAGCAGCTTAGGGGCGGGAGGGAGTGATGAGCAGTTCTTC. Its translation: CASSLGAGGSDEQFF.

The chain recombines TRBV10-3 with TRBJ1-3, with D possibly TRBD1 on 5 matching bases. This CDR3 is 13 amino acids long. Germline V gene data show CDR1 as ENHRY and CDR2 as SYGVKD. V was pared by 8 bases and J by 0 bases, with 8 bases between. DNA of the CDR3: TGTGCCATCGGGACTGCCTCTGGAAACACCATATATTTT. It translates to CAIGTASGNTIYF.

The chain joins TRBV7-2 to TRBJ2-6; 7 positions match TRBD2. There are 15 residues in the CDR3. The J segment lost 0 bases and the V segment lost 4 bases, leaving 0 bases of the junction unmatched. Germline V CDR1 and CDR2: SGHTA, FQGNSA. CDR3 region: CASSSSGSGANVLTF. CDR3 bases: TGTGCCAGCAGCTCTAGCGGCTCTGGGGCCAACGTCCTGACTTTC.

V and J are TRBV11-2 and TRBJ1-3; possible D gene TRBD1, 5 bases. V lost 5 bases, J lost 3 bases, and 8 bases lay in between. This CDR3 spans 13 amino acids. Looked up from germline, CDR1 is SGHAT and CDR2 is FQNNGV. CDR3 in amino acids: CASSLQGGNTIYF. CDR3 nucleotide sequence: TGTGCCAGCAGCCTTCAGGGTGGAAACACCATATATTTT.

J is TRBJ2-1 and V is TRBV27; D remains ambiguous. Germline CDR1 MNHEY, CDR2 SMNVEV (reference sequence). The CDR3 runs 13 residues. V lost 5 bases, J lost 5 bases, and 10 bases lay in between. The CDR3 DNA reads as TGTGCCAGCAGTCCATACCCAGACAATGAGCAGTTCTTC. Translating it yields CASSPYPDNEQFF.

This clone was picked up one time. CDR3 sequence (DNA): TGTGCCACCGCCCGGATTGTCCAGGGTGGGCAGCCCCAGCATTTT. Amino acids: CATARIVQGGQPQHF. J is TRBJ1-5 and V is TRBV19; perhaps TRBD1 as D (5 bases). Trimming cost V 10 bases and J 7 bases, with 23 bases left between them. The CDR3 has 15 amino acids. Germline values: CDR1 LNHDA, CDR2 SQIVND (reference sequence).

The rearrangement uses TRBV4-3 and TRBJ1-3; D is ambiguous. V was clipped by 0 bases and J by 2 bases, with 5 bases between them. This CDR3 comprises 14 residues. Germline assignment: CDR1 LGHNA and CDR2 YSLEER. CDR3 amino acids: CASSQDTTGNTIYF. For the CDR3, the DNA is TGCGCCAGCAGCCAAGATACTACTGGAAACACCATATATTTT.

The chain is built from TRBV6-2 or TRBV6-3 and TRBJ1-1; 7 bases match TRBD1. The CDR3 is made up of 15 amino acids. The V and J ends lost 6 bases and 1 base, in that order; junction bases with no gene match: 8. CDR1 and CDR2 (germline): MNHEY, SVGEGT. CDR3 coding DNA: TGTGCCAGCAGCCGACAGGGAATGTGGAACACTGAAGCTTTCTTT. Protein sequence: CASSRQGMWNTEAFF.

The chain has TRBV18 and TRBJ2-1; 9 nucleotides agree with TRBD1. V lost 5 bases to trimming and J lost 14 bases; unmatched junction nucleotides: 10. Germline V gene data show CDR1 as KGHSH and CDR2 as LQKENI. The CDR3 sequence is 13 residues long. This CDR3 is CASSTQDRGQEFF. DNA for the CDR3: TGTGCCAGCTCAACTCAGGACAGGGGACAGGAGTTCTTC.